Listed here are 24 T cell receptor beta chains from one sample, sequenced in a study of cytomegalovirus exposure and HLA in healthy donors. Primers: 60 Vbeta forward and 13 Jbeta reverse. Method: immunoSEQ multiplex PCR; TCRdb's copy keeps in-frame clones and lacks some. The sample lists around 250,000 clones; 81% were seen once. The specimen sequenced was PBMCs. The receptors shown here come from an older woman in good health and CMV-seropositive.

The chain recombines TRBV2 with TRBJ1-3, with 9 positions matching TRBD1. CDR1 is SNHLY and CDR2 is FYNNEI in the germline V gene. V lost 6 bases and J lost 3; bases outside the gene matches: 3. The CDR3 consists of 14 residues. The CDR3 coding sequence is TGTGCCAGCAGCCGACAGGGGGGTGGAAACACCATATATTTT. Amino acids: CASSRQGGGNTIYF.

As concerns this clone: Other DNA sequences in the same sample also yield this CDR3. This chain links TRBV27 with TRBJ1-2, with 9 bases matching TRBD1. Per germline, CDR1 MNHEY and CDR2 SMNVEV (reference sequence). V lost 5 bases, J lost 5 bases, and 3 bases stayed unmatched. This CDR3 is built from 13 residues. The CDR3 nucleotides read TGTGCCAGCAGTCGAGACAGGGGGTATGGCTACACCTTC. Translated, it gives CASSRDRGYGYTF.

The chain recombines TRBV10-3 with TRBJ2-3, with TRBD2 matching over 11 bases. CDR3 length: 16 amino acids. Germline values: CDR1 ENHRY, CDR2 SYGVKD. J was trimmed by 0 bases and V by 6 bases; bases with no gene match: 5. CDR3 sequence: CAISTGTSGSTDTQYF. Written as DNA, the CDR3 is TGTGCCATCAGCACCGGGACTAGCGGTAGCACAGATACGCAGTATTTT.

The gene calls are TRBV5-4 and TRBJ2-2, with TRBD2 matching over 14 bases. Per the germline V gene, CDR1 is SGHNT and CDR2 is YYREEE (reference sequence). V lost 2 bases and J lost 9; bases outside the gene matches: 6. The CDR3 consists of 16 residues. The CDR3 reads CASSFGTSGSFRELFF. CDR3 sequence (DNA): TGTGCCAGCAGCTTCGGGACTAGCGGGAGTTTTAGGGAGCTGTTTTTT.

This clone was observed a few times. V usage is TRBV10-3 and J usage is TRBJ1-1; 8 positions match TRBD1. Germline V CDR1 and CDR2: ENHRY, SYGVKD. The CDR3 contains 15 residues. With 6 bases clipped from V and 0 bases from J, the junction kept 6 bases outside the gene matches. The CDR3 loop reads CAIRTGQEMNTEAFF. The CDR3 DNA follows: TGTGCCATCAGAACGGGACAGGAGATGAACACTGAAGCTTTCTTT.

CDR3 sequence (DNA): TGTGCCAGCAGCTTCCGTGGCCTAGCGGTCTACAATGAGCAGTTCTTC. It specifies CASSFRGLAVYNEQFF. The rearrangement links TRBV7-8 to TRBJ2-1, with 7 bases that match TRBD2. With 3 bases clipped from V and 3 bases from J, the junction kept 8 bases outside the gene matches. CDR1 SGHVS and CDR2 FQNEAQ come from the germline V gene. The CDR3 contains 16 residues.

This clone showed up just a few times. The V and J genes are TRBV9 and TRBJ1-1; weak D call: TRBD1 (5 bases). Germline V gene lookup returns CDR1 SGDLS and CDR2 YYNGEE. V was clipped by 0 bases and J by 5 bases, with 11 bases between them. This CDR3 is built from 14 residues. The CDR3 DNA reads TGTGCCAGCAGCGTAGGGCAGGGTGGGACTGAAGCTTTCTTT. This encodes CASSVGQGGTEAFF.

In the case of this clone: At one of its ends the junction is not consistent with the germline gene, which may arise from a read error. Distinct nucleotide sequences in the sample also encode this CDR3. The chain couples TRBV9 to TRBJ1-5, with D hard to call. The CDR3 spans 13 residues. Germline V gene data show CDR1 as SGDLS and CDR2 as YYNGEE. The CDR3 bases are TGTGCCAGCAGCGTAGTTTTTGGGAGGGCCCAGCACTTT. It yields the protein CASSVVFGRAQHF.

DNA for the CDR3: TGTGCCAGCAGACCAGTACAGGATTTTATTGGGCAGTACTTC. The encoded protein is CASRPVQDFIGQYF. This chain connects TRBV27 to TRBJ2-7; possible D gene TRBD1, 5 bases. Deletions cut 6 bases from V and 9 bases from J, with 21 bases between. From germline, CDR1 is MNHEY and CDR2 SMNVEV (reference sequence). The CDR3 has 14 amino acids.

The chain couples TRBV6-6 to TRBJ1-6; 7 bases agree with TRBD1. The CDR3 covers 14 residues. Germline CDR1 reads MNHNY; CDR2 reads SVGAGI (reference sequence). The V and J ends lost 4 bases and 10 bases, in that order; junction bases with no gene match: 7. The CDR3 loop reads CASSLQGLESPLHF. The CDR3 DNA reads TGTGCCAGCAGTTTACAGGGGTTAGAATCACCCCTCCACTTT.

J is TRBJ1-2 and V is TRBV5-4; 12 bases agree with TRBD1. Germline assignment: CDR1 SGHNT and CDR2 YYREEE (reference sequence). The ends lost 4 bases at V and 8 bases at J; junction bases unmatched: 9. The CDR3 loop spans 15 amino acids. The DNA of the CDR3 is TGTGCCAGCAGCACCGGGACAGGGGGCGCGAGGGGCTACACCTTC. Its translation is CASSTGTGGARGYTF. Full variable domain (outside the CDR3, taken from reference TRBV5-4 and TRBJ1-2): ETGVTQSPTHLIKTRGQQVTLRCSSQSGHNTVSWYQQALGQGPQFIFQYYREEENGRGNFPPRFSGLQFPNYSSELNVNALELDDSALYLCASSTGTGGARGYTFGSGTRLTVV.

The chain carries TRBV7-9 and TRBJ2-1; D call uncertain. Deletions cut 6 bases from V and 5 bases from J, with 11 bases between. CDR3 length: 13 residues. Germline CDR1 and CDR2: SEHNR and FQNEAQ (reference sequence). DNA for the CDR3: TGTGCCAGCAGTCACAGCCGCGACAATGAGCAGTTCTTC. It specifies CASSHSRDNEQFF.

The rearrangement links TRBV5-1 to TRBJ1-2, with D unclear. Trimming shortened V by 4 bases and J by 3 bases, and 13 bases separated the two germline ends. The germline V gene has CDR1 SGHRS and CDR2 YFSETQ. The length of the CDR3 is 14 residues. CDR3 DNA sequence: TGCGCCAGCAGCGCGGGTCAGGTGGACTATGGCTACACCTTC. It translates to CASSAGQVDYGYTF.

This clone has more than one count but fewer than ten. CDR3 in amino acids: CASSSGTLLPSPGRRGNEQFF. CDR3 DNA sequence: TGCGCCAGCAGTTCCGGGACCCTCCTTCCATCGCCGGGGCGCAGGGGCAATGAGCAGTTCTTC. The chain links TRBV5-1 to TRBJ2-1, with a possible D match to TRBD1 (6 bases). Germline loops: CDR1 SGHRS, CDR2 YFSETQ. Trimming stripped 5 bases from V and 6 bases from J, with 36 bases between. This CDR3 region has 21 residues. The entire variable domain, with the rest obtained from reference TRBV5-1 and TRBJ2-1, is as follows: KAGVTQTPRYLIKTRGQQVTLSCSPISGHRSVSWYQQTPGQGLQFLFEYFSETQRNKGNFPGRFSGRQFSNSRSEMNVSTLELGDSALYLCASSSGTLLPSPGRRGNEQFFGPGTRLTVL.

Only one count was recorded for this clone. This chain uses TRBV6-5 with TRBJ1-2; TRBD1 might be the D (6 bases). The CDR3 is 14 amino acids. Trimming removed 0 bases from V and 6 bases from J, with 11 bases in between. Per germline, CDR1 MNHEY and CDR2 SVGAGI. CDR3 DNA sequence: TGTGCCAGCAGTTACTCGACAGGACTTAATGGCTACACCTTC. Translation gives CASSYSTGLNGYTF.

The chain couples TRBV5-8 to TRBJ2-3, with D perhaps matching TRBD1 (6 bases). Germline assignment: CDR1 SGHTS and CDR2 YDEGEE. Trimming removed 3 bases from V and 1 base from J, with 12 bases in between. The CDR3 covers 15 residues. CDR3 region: CASSSNRVRTDTQYF. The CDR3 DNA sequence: TGTGCCAGCAGCTCGAACAGGGTACGCACAGATACGCAGTATTTT.

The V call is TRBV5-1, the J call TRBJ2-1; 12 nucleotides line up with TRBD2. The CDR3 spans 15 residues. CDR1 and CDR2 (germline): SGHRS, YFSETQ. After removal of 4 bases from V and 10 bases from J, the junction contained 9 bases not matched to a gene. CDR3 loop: CASSVTSGSPLEQFF. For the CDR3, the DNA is TGCGCCAGCAGCGTGACTAGCGGGAGCCCTTTGGAGCAGTTCTTC.

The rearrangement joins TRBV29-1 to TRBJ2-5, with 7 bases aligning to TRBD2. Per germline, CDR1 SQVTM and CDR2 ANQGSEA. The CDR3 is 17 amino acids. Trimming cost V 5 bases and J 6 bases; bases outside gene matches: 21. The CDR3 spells CSVSTRLAEPIVKTQYF. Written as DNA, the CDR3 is TGCAGCGTTTCCACGCGGCTAGCGGAGCCGATTGTGAAGACCCAGTACTTC.

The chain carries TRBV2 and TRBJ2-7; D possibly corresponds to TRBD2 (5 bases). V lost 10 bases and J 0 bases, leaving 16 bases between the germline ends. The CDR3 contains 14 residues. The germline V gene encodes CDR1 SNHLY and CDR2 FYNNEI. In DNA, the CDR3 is TGTGCCACATCCCCAAGCGGATCCTCCTACGAGCAGTACTTC. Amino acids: CATSPSGSSYEQYF.

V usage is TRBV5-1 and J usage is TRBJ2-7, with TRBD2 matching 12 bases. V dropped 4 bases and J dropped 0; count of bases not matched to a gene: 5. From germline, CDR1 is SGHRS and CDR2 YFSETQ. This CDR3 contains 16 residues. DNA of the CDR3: TGCGCCAGCAGCAGGACTAGCGGGACCCGCTCCTACGAGCAGTACTTC. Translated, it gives CASSRTSGTRSYEQYF.

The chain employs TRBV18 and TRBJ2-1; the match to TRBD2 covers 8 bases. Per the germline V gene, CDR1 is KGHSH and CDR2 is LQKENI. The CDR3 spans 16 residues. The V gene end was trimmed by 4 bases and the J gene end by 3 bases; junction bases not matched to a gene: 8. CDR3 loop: CASSQEAGAGYNEQFF. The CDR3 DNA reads TGTGCCAGCTCACAGGAAGCGGGAGCTGGCTACAATGAGCAGTTCTTC.

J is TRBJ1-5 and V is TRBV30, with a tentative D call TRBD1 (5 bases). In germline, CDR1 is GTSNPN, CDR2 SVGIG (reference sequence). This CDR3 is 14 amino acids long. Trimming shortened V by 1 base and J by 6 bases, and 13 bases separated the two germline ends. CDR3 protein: CAWSGLKGRQPQHF. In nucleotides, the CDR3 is TGTGCCTGGAGTGGGCTTAAGGGGCGTCAGCCCCAGCATTTT.

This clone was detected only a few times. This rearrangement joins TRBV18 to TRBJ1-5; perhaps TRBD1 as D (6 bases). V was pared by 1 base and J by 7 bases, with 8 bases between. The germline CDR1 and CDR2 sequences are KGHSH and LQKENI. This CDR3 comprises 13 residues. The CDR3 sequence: CASSPLTGQPQHF. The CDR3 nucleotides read TGTGCCAGCTCACCACTCACAGGGCAGCCCCAGCATTTT.

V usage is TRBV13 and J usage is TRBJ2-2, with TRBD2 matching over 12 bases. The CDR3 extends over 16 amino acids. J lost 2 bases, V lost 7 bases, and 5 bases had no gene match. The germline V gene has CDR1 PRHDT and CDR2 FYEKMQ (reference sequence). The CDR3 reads CASTLAGGANTGELFF. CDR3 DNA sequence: TGTGCCAGCACCCTAGCGGGAGGGGCCAACACCGGGGAGCTGTTTTTT.